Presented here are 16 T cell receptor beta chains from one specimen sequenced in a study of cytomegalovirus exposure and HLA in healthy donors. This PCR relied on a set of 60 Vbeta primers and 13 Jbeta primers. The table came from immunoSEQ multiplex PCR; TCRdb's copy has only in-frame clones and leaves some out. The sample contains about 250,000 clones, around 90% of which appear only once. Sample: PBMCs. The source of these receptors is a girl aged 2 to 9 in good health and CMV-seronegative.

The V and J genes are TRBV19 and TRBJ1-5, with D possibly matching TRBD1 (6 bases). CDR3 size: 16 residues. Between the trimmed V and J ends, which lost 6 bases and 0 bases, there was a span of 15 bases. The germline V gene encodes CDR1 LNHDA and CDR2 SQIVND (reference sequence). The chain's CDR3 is CASSQMDSSSNQPQHF. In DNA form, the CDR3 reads TGTGCCAGTAGCCAGATGGACAGTTCTAGCAATCAGCCCCAGCATTTT.

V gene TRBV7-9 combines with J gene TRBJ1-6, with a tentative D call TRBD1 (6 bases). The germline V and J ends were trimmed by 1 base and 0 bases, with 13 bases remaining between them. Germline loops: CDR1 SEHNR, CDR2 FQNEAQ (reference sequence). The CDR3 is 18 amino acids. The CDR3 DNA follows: TGTGCCAGCAGCTTAGGGACAGTTCCCAGCTCCTATAATTCACCCCTCCACTTT. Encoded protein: CASSLGTVPSSYNSPLHF.

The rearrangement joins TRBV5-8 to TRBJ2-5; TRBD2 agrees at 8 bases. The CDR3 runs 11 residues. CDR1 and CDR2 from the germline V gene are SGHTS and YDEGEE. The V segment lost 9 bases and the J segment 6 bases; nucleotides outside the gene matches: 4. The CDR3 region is CATTGGKTQYF. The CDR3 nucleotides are TGTGCCACCACGGGGGGGAAGACCCAGTACTTC.

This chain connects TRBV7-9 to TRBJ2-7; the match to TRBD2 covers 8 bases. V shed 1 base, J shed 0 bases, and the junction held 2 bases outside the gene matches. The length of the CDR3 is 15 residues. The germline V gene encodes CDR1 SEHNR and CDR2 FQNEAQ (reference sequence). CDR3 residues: CASSLDGGASYEQYF. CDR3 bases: TGTGCCAGCAGCTTAGACGGGGGGGCCTCCTACGAGCAGTACTTC.

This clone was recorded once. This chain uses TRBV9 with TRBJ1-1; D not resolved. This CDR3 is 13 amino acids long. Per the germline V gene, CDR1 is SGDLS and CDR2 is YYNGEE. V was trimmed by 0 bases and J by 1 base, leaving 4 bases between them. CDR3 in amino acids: CASSVGENTEAFF. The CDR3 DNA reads TGTGCCAGCAGCGTAGGCGAGAACACTGAAGCTTTCTTT.

The CDR3 loop reads CASSLTGTPGELFF. The CDR3 DNA follows: TGTGCCAGCAGCCTGACAGGGACCCCCGGGGAGCTGTTTTTT. This rearrangement joins TRBV6-5 to TRBJ2-2; 7 bases align to TRBD1. V shed 6 bases and J 6 bases; nucleotides not matched to a gene: 7. Germline CDR1 and CDR2: MNHEY and SVGAGI. The CDR3 extends over 14 amino acids.

CDR3 protein: CASSYDGTDIYEQYF. CDR3 nucleotide sequence: TGTGCCAGCAGTTACGATGGGACAGACATCTACGAGCAGTACTTC. J is TRBJ2-7 and V is TRBV6-5; 7 bases map to TRBD1. The length of the CDR3 is 15 residues. Germline V gene data show CDR1 as MNHEY and CDR2 as SVGAGI. Germline trimming cut 2 bases from V and 3 bases from J; bases unmatched to any gene: 7.

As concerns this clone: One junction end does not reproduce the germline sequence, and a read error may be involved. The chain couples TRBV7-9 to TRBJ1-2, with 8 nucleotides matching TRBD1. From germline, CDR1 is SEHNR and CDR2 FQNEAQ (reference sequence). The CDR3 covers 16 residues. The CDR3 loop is CSSSLARSGGWYGYTF. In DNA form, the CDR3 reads TGTTCCAGCAGCTTAGCGAGGTCAGGGGGCTGGTATGGCTACACCTTC.

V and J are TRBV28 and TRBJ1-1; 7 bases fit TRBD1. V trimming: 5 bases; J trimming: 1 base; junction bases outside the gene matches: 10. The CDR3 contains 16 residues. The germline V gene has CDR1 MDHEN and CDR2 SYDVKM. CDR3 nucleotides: TGTGCCAGCAGTCCCCCCCTCCGGGACAGGAACACTGAAGCTTTCTTT. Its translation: CASSPPLRDRNTEAFF. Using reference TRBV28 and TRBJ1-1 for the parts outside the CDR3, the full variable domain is DVKVTQSSRYLVKRTGEKVFLECVQDMDHENMFWYRQDPGLGLRLIYFSYDVKMKEKGDIPEGYSVSREKKERFSLILESASTNQTSMYLCASSPPLRDRNTEAFFGQGTRLTVV.

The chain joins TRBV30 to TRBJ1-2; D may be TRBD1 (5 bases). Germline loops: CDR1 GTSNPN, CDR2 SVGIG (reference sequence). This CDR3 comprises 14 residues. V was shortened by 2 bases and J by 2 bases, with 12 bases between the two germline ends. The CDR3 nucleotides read TGTGCCTGGAGTCCCGGGCGGGGGAACTATGGCTACACCTTC. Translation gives CAWSPGRGNYGYTF.

The CDR3 DNA reads TGTGCCAGCAAGCTGGACAGGGGGCTAGTAGATACGCAGTATTTT. It translates to CASKLDRGLVDTQYF. The gene calls are TRBV2 and TRBJ2-3, with 11 bases fitting TRBD1. V trimming: 7 bases; J trimming: 5 bases; junction bases outside the gene matches: 8. The germline CDR1 and CDR2 sequences are SNHLY and FYNNEI. The length of the CDR3 is 15 residues.

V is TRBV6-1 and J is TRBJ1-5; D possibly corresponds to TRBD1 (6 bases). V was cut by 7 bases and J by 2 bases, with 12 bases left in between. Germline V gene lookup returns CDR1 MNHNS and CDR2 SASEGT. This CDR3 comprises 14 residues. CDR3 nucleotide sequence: TGTGCCAGCAATGTAGCAGGGGGCAATCAGCCCCAGCATTTT. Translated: CASNVAGGNQPQHF.

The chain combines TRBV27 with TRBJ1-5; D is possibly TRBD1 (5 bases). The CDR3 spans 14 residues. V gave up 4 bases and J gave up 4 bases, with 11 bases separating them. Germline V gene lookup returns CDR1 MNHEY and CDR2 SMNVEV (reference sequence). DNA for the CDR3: TGTGCCAGCAGTTGGGGCAGGCAAAATCAGCCCCAGCATTTT. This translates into CASSWGRQNQPQHF.

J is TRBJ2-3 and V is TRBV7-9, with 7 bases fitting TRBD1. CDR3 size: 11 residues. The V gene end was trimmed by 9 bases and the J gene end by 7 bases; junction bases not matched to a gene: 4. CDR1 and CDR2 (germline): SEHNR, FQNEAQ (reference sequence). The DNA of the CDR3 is TGTGCCAGTGACAGGGCCAATACGCAGTATTTT. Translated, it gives CASDRANTQYF.

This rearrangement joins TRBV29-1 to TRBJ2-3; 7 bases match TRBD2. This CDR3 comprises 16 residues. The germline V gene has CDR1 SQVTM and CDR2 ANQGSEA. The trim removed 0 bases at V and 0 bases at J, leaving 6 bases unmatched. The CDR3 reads CSVEDGLAASTDTQYF. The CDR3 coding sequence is TGCAGCGTTGAAGACGGTCTAGCGGCTAGCACAGATACGCAGTATTTT.

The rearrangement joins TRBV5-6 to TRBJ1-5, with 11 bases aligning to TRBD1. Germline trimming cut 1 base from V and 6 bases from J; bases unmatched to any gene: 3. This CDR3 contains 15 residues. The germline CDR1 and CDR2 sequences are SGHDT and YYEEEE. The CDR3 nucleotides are TGTGCCAGCAGCTTGAGGGGACAGGGGGTTCAGCCCCAGCATTTT. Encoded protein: CASSLRGQGVQPQHF.